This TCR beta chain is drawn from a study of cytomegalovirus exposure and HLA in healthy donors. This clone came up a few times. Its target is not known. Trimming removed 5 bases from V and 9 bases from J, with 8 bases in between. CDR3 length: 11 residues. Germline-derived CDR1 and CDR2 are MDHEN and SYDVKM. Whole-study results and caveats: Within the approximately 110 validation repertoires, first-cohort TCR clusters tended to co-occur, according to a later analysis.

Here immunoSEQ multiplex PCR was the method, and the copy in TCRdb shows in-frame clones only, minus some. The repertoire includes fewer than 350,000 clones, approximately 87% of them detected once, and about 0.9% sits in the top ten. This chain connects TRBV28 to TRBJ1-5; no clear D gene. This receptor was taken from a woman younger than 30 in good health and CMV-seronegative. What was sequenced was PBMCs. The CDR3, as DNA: TGTGCCAGCAGTACTCTTCGGCCCCAGCATTTT. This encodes CASSTLRPQHF.